This record covers a single T cell receptor (beta chain). Its antigen target is currently unknown. No per-base quality is available; no much larger clone lies one base away. These data belong to a study of Ad26.COV2.S vaccination and SARS-CoV-2 variants (dated by TCRdb to about 2021). Background for the entire study: Vaccine-arm donors were drawn from COV1001, a multicentre, randomized, double-blind, placebo-controlled phase I-IIa trial of Ad26.COV2.S in healthy adults. Throughout the experiments and outcome assessment, investigators stayed blinded to trial group allocation. Participants in the trial were split at random into five groups of five each, receiving low-dose or high-dose Ad26.COV2.S once or twice, or else placebo on both occasions. A total of roughly 30 samples were included in the TCR-sequenced set, comprising around 20 Ad26.COV2.S vaccine recipients, 5 placebo recipients and 8 SARS-CoV-2 convalescent individuals. TCRbeta repertoire sequencing served as the tool for gauging how specific and how broad the SARS-CoV-2-reactive T cell receptors were following Ad26.COV2.S vaccination. Ad26.COV2.S was administered intramuscularly at a dose of 5x10^10 or 1x10^11 viral particles, either as one shot or as two shots given 56 days apart. Overall study results and their limits: The study lacked the statistical power to compare responses across vaccine doses or regimens. Ad26.COV2.S recipients had higher spike-specific TCR breadth than placebo recipients (P = 0.0014). It was noted by the authors that total T cell responses may have been underestimated by the TCR breadth and depth analyses. After vaccination, substantial breadth of spike-specific CD8+ and CD4+ T cell responses was reported. Non-spike TCR breadth was comparable between vaccine and placebo recipients, consistent with the vaccine containing only spike.

The immunoSEQ Assay was the method used to sequence TCRbeta CDR3 regions. After extraction, genomic DNA underwent amplification by bias-controlled multiplex PCR, followed by high-throughput sequencing. In the source study's methods: To quantify the absolute abundance of every unique TCRbeta CDR3 region, sequences were collapsed and filtered. T cell fraction was estimated by normalization of TCRbeta template counts to usable DNA, with usable DNA being measured through amplification of reference genes present in all nucleated cells. Repertoire TCRs were annotated as SARS-CoV-2-specific when V gene, CDR3 amino acid sequence and J gene were exactly matched to a known reactive TCR set. MIRA supplied the reference SARS-CoV-2 TCR set, which was filtered for enrichment in COVID-19-positive ImmuneCODE repertoires so that public or cross-reactive TCRs were removed. Using the MIRA antigens, annotated TCRs were further analysed by specific ORF or by position within an ORF. Breadth was defined as annotated unique rearrangements over total unique productive rearrangements; depth was the summed frequency of those rearrangements. Two-sided Wilcoxon rank-sum tests were used to compare TCR breadth between groups. TCRdb re-hosts the immuneACCESS table, in-frame sequences only. Its copies lack some clones; in the studies checked, an unresolved V gene accounts for under half of them, and the cause for the rest is not known. D and trimming were read from the DNA, whereas the V and J calls and clone size are those reported in that table. The sample table lists about 400,000 clones, roughly 90% of them with a count of one. Jointly, the top ten make up under 2% of the sample.

The treatment or condition label corresponds to: around 19 received Ad26.COV2.S at low or high dose, single or two shots; about 5 received placebo; per-sample allocation not given. For vaccine and placebo recipients, the sequenced repertoires came from samples collected on day 63 after the first injection. Cohort 1b enrolled about two dozen adults aged 18-55 years at a single site in Boston, USA, between 29 July and 7 August 2020. Ad26.COV2.S was a replication-incompetent adenovirus type 26 vector that expressed a prefusion-stabilized SARS-CoV-2 spike protein derived from the original Wuhan strain. Based on the germline V gene, the CDR1 and CDR2 sequences are MDHEN and SYDVKM. V is pared back by 7 bases and J by 0 bases, with 10 bases lying between the germline termini. The CDR3 runs 14 residues from the cysteine to the phenylalanine. The DNA shown is the 42-base CDR3, in frame from base 1.

This receptor was obtained from a person between 18 and 60 years old who received the Ad26.COV2.S COVID-19 vaccine or a placebo. The sequence links TRBV28 to TRBJ2-1; TRBD2 is a possible D gene, resting on 6 matching bases. Sequencing was performed on peripheral blood, taken in a trial of Ad26.COV2.S vaccine versus placebo. The CDR3 in this case is CASTPGGSYNEQFF. The nucleotides are TGTGCCAGCACCCCCGGGGGCTCCTACAATGAGCAGTTCTTC.